This T cell receptor beta chain was documented in a study of T-cell reconstitution after alpha-beta-depleted transplantation in children (dated by TCRdb to 2016 to 2017). With respect to the entire study: The study quantitatively tracked T-cell immune reconstitution after TCRalphabeta/CD19-depleted allogeneic hematopoietic cell transplantation in children using TCR repertoire profiling. What the authors observed across the whole study: In some patients, the high TCRbeta diversity seen at day 60 was put down to recipient T cells and intrathymic progenitors that had survived conditioning. The apparently early alphabetaT-cell count recovery about two months after transplant was reportedly dependent on only several hundred rapidly expanded clones derived from non-depleted graft cells. The frequencies of hyperexpanded clones fell over the following months, and after one year, T-cell counts and TCRbeta diversity were mostly attributed to newly produced T cells.

Comments on this clonotype: This clone's antigen is unknown. Base qualities are missing; no much larger clone stands one base away.

The CDR3 sequence holds 15 residues, the cysteine and phenylalanine included. Only the CDR3 part of the read is kept: 45 bases, read in frame from the first base. The junction shows trimming of 5 bases on V and 9 bases on J, plus 23 bases between the germline ends. CDR1 and CDR2 (SQVTM, ANQGSEA) derive from the germline V gene. Receptor amplification or capture employed PCR. TCRdb records Illumina HiSeq 2500 as the sequencer. To normalize quantification of the TCRbeta repertoire, the TCR libraries were built with molecular barcoding that relied on unique molecular identifiers. The public reads were reprocessed in TCRdb via fastp at Q25 and MiXCR, keeping in-frame beta chains. For every CDR3 protein sequence, its rows merge into one entry that carries the most common genes and DNA. The sample contains roughly 500,000 distinct CDR3 sequences, 10% of them found a single time. The ten largest make up 2% to 2.5% of the sample.

According to the study, the label for this sample's treatment or condition signals: allogeneic hematopoietic cell transplantation with graft depleted of TCRalphabeta T cells and CD19 B cells. TCRalphabeta/CD19-depleted allogeneic hematopoietic cell grafts were given to the transplant recipients, all of whom were children. The sequence derives from a child between 2 and 9 years old with inherited bone marrow failure, due to receive a stem cell transplant. Sample: PBMCs, taken before TCRalphabeta/CD19-depleted stem cell transplant. Here the chain combines TRBV29-1 and TRBJ2-1; perhaps TRBD2 is the D gene, with 6 bases matching. The CDR3 in this case is CSVPARDSRHIEQFF. The sequenced DNA is TGCAGCGTTCCGGCCCGGGACTCCAGGCACATTGAGCAGTTCTTC.